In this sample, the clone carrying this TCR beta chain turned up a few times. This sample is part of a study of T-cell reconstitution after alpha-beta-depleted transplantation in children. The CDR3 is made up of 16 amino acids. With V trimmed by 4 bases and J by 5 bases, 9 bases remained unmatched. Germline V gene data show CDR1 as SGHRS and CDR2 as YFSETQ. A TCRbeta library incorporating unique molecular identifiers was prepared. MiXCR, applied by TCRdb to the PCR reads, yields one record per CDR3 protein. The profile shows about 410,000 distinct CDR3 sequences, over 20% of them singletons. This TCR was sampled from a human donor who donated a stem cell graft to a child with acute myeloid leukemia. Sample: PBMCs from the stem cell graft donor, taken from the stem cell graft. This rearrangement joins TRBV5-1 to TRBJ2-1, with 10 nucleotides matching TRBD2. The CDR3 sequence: CASSRRGLAENNEQFF. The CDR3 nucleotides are TGCGCCAGCAGCCGCCGAGGACTAGCGGAAAACAATGAGCAGTTCTTC.